This T cell receptor (beta chain) was captured in a study of blood T cell repertoires in COVID-19. Study-wide context: COVID-19 samples from acute and convalescent phases originated in the United States, Italy and Spain. PBMCs, B-cell-depleted T cells, or T cells provided the cDNA or gDNA that made up the material.

This table comes from immunoSEQ multiplex PCR, and its TCRdb copy is limited to in-frame clones, with some not included. The data show 110,000 or so clones, roughly 85% seen once. V dropped 1 base and J dropped 5 bases, with 6 bases sitting between them. Per germline, CDR1 SNHLY and CDR2 FYNNEI. CDR3 length: 13 residues. Enrolment of Seattle patients took place during active infection, and they were followed longitudinally. Input material: peripheral blood. The chain uses TRBV2 and TRBJ1-5; the D gene is possibly TRBD1 (6 bases). The TCR comes from a woman in her fifties or sixties with COVID-19, enrolled during active disease. CDR3 protein: CASSEGQDQPQHF. CDR3 in DNA: TGTGCCAGCAGTGAAGGACAGGATCAGCCCCAGCATTTT.